The next 16 T cell receptor beta chains were all read from a single sample in a study of T cells after yellow fever vaccination. TCRdb independently ran MiXCR on the 5' RACE reads; one entry per CDR3 protein. The data show some 100,000 distinct CDR3 sequences, about 6.8% seen once. This specimen consisted of CD4+ T cells sorted from PBMCs, obtained more than 40 days after the first yellow fever vaccination. These receptors were collected from a young man who received the YFV17D yellow fever vaccine.

The chain uses TRBV4-2 and TRBJ1-5; TRBD1 matches at 10 bases. V was clipped by 4 bases and J by 6 bases; unmatched bases: 9. Germline CDR1 is LGHNA and CDR2 is YNFKEQ. This CDR3 is built from 16 residues. CDR3 in amino acids: CASSPLPGTGAQPQHF. The CDR3 DNA is TGTGCCAGCAGCCCCCTTCCTGGGACAGGGGCTCAGCCCCAGCATTTT.

This clonotype occurred many times. The rearrangement joins TRBV12-3 or TRBV12-4 to TRBJ1-2, with 7 bases aligning to TRBD1. The CDR3 spans 13 residues. With V trimmed by 6 bases and J by 8 bases, 9 bases remained unmatched. The CDR3 sequence is CASSPGQSLGYTF. Written as DNA, the CDR3 is TGTGCCAGCAGCCCGGGACAGTCGCTGGGCTACACCTTC.

This clonotype showed up just a few times. This sequence joins TRBV4-2 and TRBJ2-2; D may be TRBD2 (6 bases). This CDR3 is built from 17 residues. Germline V gene data show CDR1 as LGHNA and CDR2 as YNFKEQ. V was cut by 7 bases and J by 6 bases, with 24 bases left in between. The CDR3 region has the DNA TGTGCCAGCACACCCGGCGGGGCACAGAGTAATGCCGGGGAGCTGTTTTTT. The encoded protein is CASTPGGAQSNAGELFF.

This clonotype was seen ten or more times. The rearrangement joins TRBV25-1 to TRBJ2-7, with D perhaps TRBD1 (5 bases). V was trimmed by 8 bases and J by 4 bases, leaving 9 bases between them. The CDR3 covers 11 residues. Germline CDR1 is MGHDK and CDR2 is SYGVNS. CDR3 loop: CASLGAYEQYF. The CDR3 bases are TGTGCCAGCTTAGGGGCTTACGAGCAGTACTTC.

This clonotype was recorded at least ten times. The gene calls are TRBV5-1 and TRBJ1-5; TRBD1 is a possible D gene (6 bases). This CDR3 region has 15 residues. Germline V lookup: CDR1 SGHRS, CDR2 YFSETQ. Trimming cost V 1 base and J 1 base, with 9 bases left between them. CDR3 sequence reads: CASSLHTGSNQPQHF. CDR3 nucleotide sequence: TGCGCCAGCAGCTTGCACACAGGGAGCAATCAGCCCCAGCATTTT. The complete variable domain, with remaining parts taken from reference TRBV5-1 and TRBJ1-5, reads KAGVTQTPRYLIKTRGQQVTLSCSPISGHRSVSWYQQTPGQGLQFLFEYFSETQRNKGNFPGRFSGRQFSNSRSEMNVSTLELGDSALYLCASSLHTGSNQPQHFGDGTRLSIL.

This clonotype was seen at least ten times. This rearrangement joins TRBV27 to TRBJ2-5, with D hard to call. The CDR3 is 13 amino acids. Germline V CDR1 and CDR2: MNHEY, SMNVEV (reference sequence). V shed 5 bases and J shed 5 bases, with 12 bases lying between them. CDR3 amino acids: CASSLSKMETQYF. For the CDR3, the DNA is TGTGCCAGCAGTCTTAGTAAAATGGAGACCCAGTACTTC.

The table lists this clonotype with many counts. The chain joins TRBV20-1 to TRBJ1-5, with TRBD1 matching over 8 bases. The CDR3 is 15 residues long. The trim removed 3 bases at V and 7 bases at J, leaving 11 bases unmatched. The V gene's germline CDR1 is DFQATT and CDR2 SNEGSKA (reference sequence). The CDR3 DNA is TGCAGTGCTAGTCGAACAGGGGGAGGAGACCAGCCCCAGCATTTT. Its protein is CSASRTGGGDQPQHF.

This clonotype was counted many times. The chain has TRBV11-2 and TRBJ2-2; 7 nucleotides line up with TRBD2. Trimming cost V 4 bases and J 8 bases; bases outside gene matches: 4. The CDR3 has 13 residues. CDR1 and CDR2 (germline): SGHAT, FQNNGV. The CDR3 spells CASSWTSEGELFF. CDR3 DNA sequence: TGTGCCAGCAGCTGGACTAGTGAAGGGGAGCTGTTTTTT.

There are a few counts of this clonotype. V and J are TRBV7-6 and TRBJ2-3; D is uncertain. The germline V gene has CDR1 SGHVS and CDR2 FNYEAQ. Trimming pared 4 bases from V and 1 base from J, leaving 12 bases between. The length of the CDR3 is 15 residues. The CDR3 loop is CASSSYSTGTDTQYF. The CDR3, as DNA: TGTGCCAGCAGCTCCTACTCCACGGGCACAGATACGCAGTATTTT. The variable domain in full, with the rest retrieved from reference TRBV7-6 and TRBJ2-3, is GAGVSQSPRYKVTKRGQDVALRCDPISGHVSLYWYRQALGQGPEFLTYFNYEAQQDKSGLPNDRFSAERPEGSISTLTIQRTEQRDSAMYRCASSSYSTGTDTQYFGPGTRLTVL.

This clonotype was observed a handful of times. The rearrangement links TRBV4-1 to TRBJ1-4; D not certain. Germline assignment: CDR1 MGHRA and CDR2 YSYEKL. Trimming removed 3 bases at V and 5 bases at J, with 1 base between. This CDR3 contains 11 residues. CDR3 protein: CASSQNEKLFF. The CDR3 coding sequence is TGCGCCAGCAGCCAGAATGAAAAACTGTTTTTT.

Points on this clonotype: One end of the junction is discordant with germline, which a read error may explain. V and J are TRBV5-6 and TRBJ2-1; possible D gene TRBD2, 6 bases. The germline CDR1 and CDR2 sequences are SGHDT and YYEEEE. The CDR3 is made up of 16 amino acids. The CDR3 nucleotides are TGTGCCATCAGCCCCGGACTACCCGGCTCCTACAATGAGCAGTTCTTC. As protein: CAISPGLPGSYNEQFF.

This clonotype was picked up many times. Here the CDR3 DNA reads TGTGCCAGCTCGTTTACCGGCCAGAGCACTGAAGCTTTCTTT. Protein sequence: CASSFTGQSTEAFF. The rearrangement links TRBV18 to TRBJ1-1; D gene unclear. V shed 6 bases and J shed 4 bases, with 15 bases lying between them. The CDR3 runs to 14 residues. Germline V CDR1 and CDR2: KGHSH, LQKENI.

This clonotype was seen ten or more times. The gene calls are TRBV20-1 and TRBJ1-1; the D is unclear. Germline V gives CDR1 DFQATT, CDR2 SNEGSKA (reference sequence). The CDR3 extends over 12 amino acids. V lost 5 bases to trimming and J lost 2 bases, with 9 bases between them. CDR3 in amino acids: CSAREGNTEAFF. In DNA, the CDR3 is TGCAGTGCTCGGGAGGGAAACACTGAAGCTTTCTTT.

As concerns this clonotype: A much larger clonotype is one base distant, so this may be a read error. The CDR3 nucleotides read TGTGCCAGCAGAGACCCCACGGGGACTGAAGCTTTCTTT. Translating it yields CASRDPTGTEAFF. The chain couples TRBV6-6 to TRBJ1-1; D not certain. Between the trimmed V and J ends, which lost 6 bases and 5 bases, there was a span of 13 bases. Germline lookup yields CDR1 MNHNY and CDR2 SVGAGI (reference sequence). The CDR3 contains 13 residues.

This clonotype was detected ten times or more. V usage is TRBV6-4 and J usage is TRBJ2-1; a weak D match, TRBD1 (7 bases). CDR1 MRHNA and CDR2 SNTAGT come from the germline V gene. V lost 6 bases and J 7 bases, leaving 19 bases between the germline ends. The CDR3 is 15 amino acids. This CDR3 reads CASSPQGGARNEQFF. The CDR3 DNA follows: TGTGCCAGCAGCCCTCAGGGGGGCGCGAGGAATGAGCAGTTCTTC.

The table lists this clonotype with many counts. The J gene is TRBJ1-5, the V gene TRBV7-2; no clear D gene. This CDR3 is 13 amino acids long. V was trimmed by 2 bases and J by 6 bases, leaving 8 bases between them. The germline V gene encodes CDR1 SGHTA and CDR2 FQGNSA. The CDR3 sequence: CASSLSNAQPQHF. In DNA form, the CDR3 reads TGTGCCAGCAGCTTAAGTAATGCTCAGCCCCAGCATTTT.